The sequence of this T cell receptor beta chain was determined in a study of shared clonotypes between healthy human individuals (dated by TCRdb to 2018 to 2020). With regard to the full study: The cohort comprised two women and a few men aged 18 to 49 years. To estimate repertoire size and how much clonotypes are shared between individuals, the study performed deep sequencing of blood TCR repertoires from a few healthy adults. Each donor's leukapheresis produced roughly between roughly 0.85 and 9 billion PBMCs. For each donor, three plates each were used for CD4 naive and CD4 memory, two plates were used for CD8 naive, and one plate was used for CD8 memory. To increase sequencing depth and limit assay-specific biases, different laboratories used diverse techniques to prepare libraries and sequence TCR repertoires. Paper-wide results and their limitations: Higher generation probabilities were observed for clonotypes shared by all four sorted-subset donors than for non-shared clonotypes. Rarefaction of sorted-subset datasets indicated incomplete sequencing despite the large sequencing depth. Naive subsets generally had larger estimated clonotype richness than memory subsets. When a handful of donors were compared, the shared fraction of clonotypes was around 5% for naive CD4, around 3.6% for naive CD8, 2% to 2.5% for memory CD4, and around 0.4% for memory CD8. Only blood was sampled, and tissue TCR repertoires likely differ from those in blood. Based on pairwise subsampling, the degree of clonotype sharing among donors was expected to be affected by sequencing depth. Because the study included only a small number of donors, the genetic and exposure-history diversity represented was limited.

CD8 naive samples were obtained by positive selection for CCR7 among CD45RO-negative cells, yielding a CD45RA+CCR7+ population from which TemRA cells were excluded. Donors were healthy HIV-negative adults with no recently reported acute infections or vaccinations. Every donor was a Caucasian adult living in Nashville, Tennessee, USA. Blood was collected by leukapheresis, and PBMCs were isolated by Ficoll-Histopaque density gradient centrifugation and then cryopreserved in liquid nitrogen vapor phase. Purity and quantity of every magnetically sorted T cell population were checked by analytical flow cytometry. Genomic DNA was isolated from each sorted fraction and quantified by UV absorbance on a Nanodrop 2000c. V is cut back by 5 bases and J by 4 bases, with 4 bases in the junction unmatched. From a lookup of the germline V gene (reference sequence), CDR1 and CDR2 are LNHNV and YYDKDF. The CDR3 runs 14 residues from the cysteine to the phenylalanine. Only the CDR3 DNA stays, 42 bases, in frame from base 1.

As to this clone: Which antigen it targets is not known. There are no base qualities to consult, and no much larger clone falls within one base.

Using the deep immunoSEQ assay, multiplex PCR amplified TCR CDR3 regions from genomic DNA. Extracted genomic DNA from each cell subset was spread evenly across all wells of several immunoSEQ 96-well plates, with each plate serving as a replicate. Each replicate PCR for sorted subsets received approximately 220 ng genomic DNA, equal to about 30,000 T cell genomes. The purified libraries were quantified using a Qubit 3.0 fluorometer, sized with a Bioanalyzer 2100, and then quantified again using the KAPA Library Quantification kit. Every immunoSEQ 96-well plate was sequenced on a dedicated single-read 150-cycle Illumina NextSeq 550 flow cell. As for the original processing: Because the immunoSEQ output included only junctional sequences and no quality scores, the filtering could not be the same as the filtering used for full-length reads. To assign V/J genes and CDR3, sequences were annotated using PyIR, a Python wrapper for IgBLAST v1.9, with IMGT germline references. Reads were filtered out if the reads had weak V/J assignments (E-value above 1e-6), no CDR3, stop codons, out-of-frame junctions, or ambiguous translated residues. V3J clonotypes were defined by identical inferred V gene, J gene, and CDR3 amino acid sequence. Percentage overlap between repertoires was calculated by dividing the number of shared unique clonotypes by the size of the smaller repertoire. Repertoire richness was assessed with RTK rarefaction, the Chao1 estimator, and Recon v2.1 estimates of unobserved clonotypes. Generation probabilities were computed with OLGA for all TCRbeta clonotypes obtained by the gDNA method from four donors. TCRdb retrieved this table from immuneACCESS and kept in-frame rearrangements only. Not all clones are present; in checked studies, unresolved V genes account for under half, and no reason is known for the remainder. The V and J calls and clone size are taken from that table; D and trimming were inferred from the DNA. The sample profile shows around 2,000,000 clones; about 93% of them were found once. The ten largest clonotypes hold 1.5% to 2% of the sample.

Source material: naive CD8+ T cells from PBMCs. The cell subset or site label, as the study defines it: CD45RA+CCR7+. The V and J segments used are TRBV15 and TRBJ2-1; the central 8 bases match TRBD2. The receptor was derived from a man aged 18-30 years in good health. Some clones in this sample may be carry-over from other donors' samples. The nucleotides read TGTGCCACCAGCGAACTAGCGGAATACAATGAGCAGTTCTTC. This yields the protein CATSELAEYNEQFF.